Below, one TCR beta chain is given with its context. Its specificity is not known. V lost 6 bases to trimming and J lost 5 bases, with 7 bases between them. The CDR3 loop spans 11 amino acids. The data derive from a study of T cell responses to AZD1222 COVID-19 vaccine. Study results and limitations: Recipients of two AZD1222 doses showed rising Spike-specific TCR breadth and depth. Nearly half of spike-specific TCRs reportedly target unmutated variant regions. Among the donors, most were white British and more were female, and clonal diversity was possibly underestimated. The study sampled repertoires only after the peak T cell response.

The protocol was immunoSEQ multiplex PCR, while the TCRdb copy is restricted to in-frame clones and leaves out a portion. The sample includes approximately 180,000 clones, more than 75% of them seen just once. The sample in question was peripheral blood, obtained 28 days after the second AZD1222 dose. The V and J genes are TRBV12-3 or TRBV12-4 and TRBJ2-5, with no clear D. This receptor was taken from an adult who received the AZD1222 COVID-19 vaccine. Here the CDR3 DNA reads TGTGCCAGCAGCCGAAAGGAGACCCAGTACTTC. This encodes CASSRKETQYF.